One and the same sample provided the 19 T cell receptor beta chains below, sequenced in a study of tissue T cells after allogeneic stem cell transplantation. The data were produced by immunoSEQ multiplex PCR, yet TCRdb's version contains in-frame clones alone and is incomplete. The sample consists of about 50,000 clones, less than 75% of them appearing once. Sequencing used sorted cells pooled from one or two spleens. Every receptor here comes from a pool of C57BL/6 mice in good health.

A note on this clone: Gene names refer to mouse genes. The read finishes 1 residue shy of the CDR3 end, and the germline J gene is used to complete it. The chain combines TRBV15 with TRBJ2-7; D is undetermined. The CDR3 loop spans 12 amino acids. Per germline, CDR1 SGHND and CDR2 FRSKSL. The V end was cut by 2 bases, the J end by 7 bases, with 9 bases between. CDR3 residues: CASSLSGWEQYF. CDR3 DNA (partial): TGTGCCAGCAGTTTATCAGGTTGGGAACAGTAC.

On this clone: These gene names are mouse names. Read data end 1 residue before the CDR3 end; the end is taken from the germline J gene. V gene TRBV13-3 combines with J gene TRBJ2-1; TRBD2 agrees at 9 bases. Germline V gene sequence: CDR1 NNHDY, CDR2 SYVADS. This CDR3 is built from 15 residues. Germline trimming cut 0 bases from V and 9 bases from J; bases unmatched to any gene: 7. The DNA read from the CDR3 is TGTGCCAGCAGTGATGCTTGGGGGGGCCTGGGTGAGCAGTTC. It specifies CASSDAWGGLGEQF. In full, the CDR3 reads CASSDAWGGLGEQFF.

On this clone itself: The germline and genes are mouse ones. CDR3 bases read: TGTGCCAGCAGTCTGTCGACTTGGGACACCCAGTAC. It codes for CASSLSTWDTQY. The whole CDR3 protein reads CASSLSTWDTQYF. The genes are TRBV26 and TRBJ2-5, with D unresolved. The CDR3 is cut off 1 residue early in the read; its end comes from the germline J gene. V lost 0 bases, J lost 6 bases, and 7 bases lay in between. The CDR3 consists of 13 residues. CDR1 is KGHPV and CDR2 is FQNQEV in the germline V gene (reference sequence).

This clone has more than one count but fewer than ten. The gene symbols are mouse symbols. The sequence runs out 1 residue before the end of the CDR3; the remainder is reconstructed from the germline J gene. This chain joins TRBV20 and TRBJ2-7, with 7 bases aligning to TRBD2. The CDR3 totals 13 residues. J was trimmed by 3 bases and V by 0 bases; bases with no gene match: 2. CDR1 is GFQATS, CDR2 STVNSAI, per germline. Partial CDR3 DNA: TGTGGTGCTAGGGATTCTGGGGGCTATGAACAGTAC. Translation gives CGARDSGGYEQY. The complete CDR3 protein is CGARDSGGYEQYF.

A note on this clone: Genes and germline are mouse. The CDR3 sequence is CASTRQKNTEVFF. CDR3 DNA (partial): TGTGCCAGCACCCGACAGAAAAACACAGAAGTCTTC. The gene calls are TRBV19 and TRBJ1-1; a possible D gene is TRBD1 (5 bases). The CDR3 extends 1 residue past the end of the read, so its final part is completed from the germline J gene. CDR3 length: 13 residues. Trimming took off 6 bases at V and 1 base at J, with 10 bases between the two ends. Germline CDR1 FNHDT, CDR2 SITEND (reference sequence).

Notes on this clone: Gene and germline names: mouse. The read finishes 1 residue shy of the CDR3 end, and the germline J gene is used to complete it. The V and J genes are TRBV31 and TRBJ2-5, with D unclear. Trimming cost V 5 bases and J 0 bases, with 9 bases left between them. The CDR3 length is 13 residues. CDR1 GKSSPN and CDR2 SITVG come from the germline V gene. The CDR3 loop reads CAWSTINQDTQYF. The CDR3 bases that were read are TGTGCCTGGTCCACAATTAACCAAGACACCCAGTAC.

This clone has more than one count but fewer than ten. Mouse germline and gene names are used. CDR3 bases read: TGTGCTAGCAGTACTGGGGGGGCGCTTGCTGAGCAGTTC. Amino acid sequence: CASSTGGALAEQF. The whole CDR3 protein is CASSTGGALAEQFF. The chain couples TRBV17 to TRBJ2-1; 10 nucleotides agree with TRBD2. The CDR3 end is not reached by the read, which stops 1 residue before it; the germline J gene fills it in. After removal of 4 bases from V and 6 bases from J, the junction contained 3 bases not matched to a gene. CDR1 and CDR2 (germline): MNHDT, YYDKIL. This CDR3 is 14 amino acids long.

A remark on this clone: These gene names are mouse names. The read ends 1 residue before the CDR3 terminus; that terminus is restored from the germline J gene. The J gene is TRBJ2-3, the V gene TRBV26, with D hard to call. This CDR3 has 14 amino acids. Looked up from germline, CDR1 is KGHPV and CDR2 is FQNQEV (reference sequence). V gave up 7 bases and J gave up 0 bases, with 11 bases separating them. The DNA read from the CDR3 is TGTGCCAGCACCCCGGGGTTTAGTGCAGAAACGCTGTAT. As protein: CASTPGFSAETLY. The CDR3, in full, reads CASTPGFSAETLYF.

Comment on this clone: Genes and germline come from the mouse. The read ends 1 residue early relative to the CDR3; the germline J gene fills the gap. V is TRBV29 and J is TRBJ2-7, with 8 bases lining up with TRBD1. Losses at the gene ends were 3 bases for V and 1 base for J; bases not matched to a gene: 2. CDR3 length: 14 amino acids. The V gene's germline CDR1 is MSHET and CDR2 SYDVDS. CDR3 amino acids: CASSFGQGSYEQYF. The sequenced CDR3 bases are TGTGCTAGCAGTTTCGGACAGGGATCCTATGAACAGTAC.

A word on this clone: Gene names and germline refer to mouse. Read sequence stops 1 residue before the CDR3 end, and the germline J gene provides the missing end. The V gene is TRBV26, the J gene TRBJ2-4; 10 bases align to TRBD2. Germline assignment: CDR1 KGHPV and CDR2 FQNQEV (reference sequence). V trimming: 4 bases; J trimming: 0 bases; junction bases outside the gene matches: 1. The CDR3 spans 15 residues. The sequenced CDR3 bases are TGTGCCAGCAGTCGGACTGGGGGCAGTCAAAACACCTTGTAC. Encoded protein: CASSRTGGSQNTLY. The entire CDR3 sequence reads CASSRTGGSQNTLYF.

By sample share, this clone is medium-sized. Each gene name is a mouse one. The sequence runs out 1 residue before the end of the CDR3; the remainder is reconstructed from the germline J gene. The gene calls are TRBV5 and TRBJ1-3; 9 bases align to TRBD1. The CDR3 covers 15 residues. Looked up from germline, CDR1 is LGHNA and CDR2 is YNLKQL (reference sequence). Unmatched junction bases numbered 2, after V lost 1 base and J lost 4 bases. The CDR3 loop reads CASSQGTGVGNTLYF. Partial CDR3 DNA: TGTGCCAGCAGCCAAGGGACAGGGGTGGGAAATACGCTCTAT.

Notes on this clone: Germline and genes: mouse. The CDR3 bases that were read are TGTGCCAGCTCTTGGACTGGGACCTATGAACAGTAC. This translates into CASSWTGTYEQY. The complete CDR3 sequence is CASSWTGTYEQYF. The rearrangement links TRBV12-1 to TRBJ2-7, with TRBD2 matching 8 bases. The CDR3 extends 1 residue past the end of the read, so its final part is completed from the germline J gene. J was trimmed by 2 bases and V by 3 bases; bases with no gene match: 2. Germline V gene sequence: CDR1 SGHSN, CDR2 HYEKVE. The CDR3 consists of 13 residues.

As to this clone: Gene names denote mouse genes. The read stops 1 residue short of the end of the CDR3; the missing end is completed from the germline J gene. The chain recombines TRBV31 with TRBJ1-4; 7 positions agree with TRBD1. CDR1 GKSSPN and CDR2 SITVG come from the germline V gene. V lost 5 bases, J lost 4 bases, and 4 bases stayed unmatched. The CDR3 loop spans 13 amino acids. The covered CDR3 bases are TGTGCCTGGTCGACAGGGTTCAACGAAAGATTATTT. This gives the protein CAWSTGFNERLF. The whole CDR3 sequence is CAWSTGFNERLFF.

As to this clone: Genes and germline come from the mouse. The read terminates 1 residue ahead of where the CDR3 ends, so the germline J gene completes it. The chain carries TRBV24 and TRBJ2-5, with D maybe TRBD1 (5 bases). V was shortened by 4 bases and J by 6 bases, with 5 bases between the two germline ends. The CDR3 loop spans 11 amino acids. Germline CDR1 KGHTA, CDR2 FRNEEI. The DNA read from the CDR3 is TGTGCCAGCAGTCAGGGGGACACCCAGTAC. Encoded protein: CASSQGDTQY. The whole CDR3 sequence reads CASSQGDTQYF.

Regarding this clone: Gene names and germline match the mouse. The read falls 1 residue short of the CDR3 end, and the missing part is taken from the germline J gene. The chain is built from TRBV5 and TRBJ2-7; 9 bases align to TRBD2. Germline V gives CDR1 LGHNA, CDR2 YNLKQL (reference sequence). The length of the CDR3 is 16 residues. The V segment lost 0 bases and the J segment 4 bases; nucleotides outside the gene matches: 7. The CDR3 loop is CASSQERPGGGYEQYF. CDR3 bases read: TGTGCCAGCAGCCAAGAGAGACCTGGGGGGGGGTATGAACAGTAC.

In the case of this clone: Gene names and germline match the mouse. The missing CDR3 end, 1 residue past where the read stops, is filled in from the germline J gene. This chain links TRBV3 with TRBJ2-7; TRBD2 aligns across 10 bases. Trimming cost V 5 bases and J 4 bases; bases outside gene matches: 2. Germline loops: CDR1 SNHLY, CDR2 FYNGKV (reference sequence). This CDR3 is 13 amino acids long. CDR3 DNA, as far as it was read: TGTGCCAGCAGCCGGACTGGGGGTTATGAACAGTAC. As protein: CASSRTGGYEQY. In full, the CDR3 is CASSRTGGYEQYF.

Comment on this clone: These gene names are mouse names. From the germline J gene comes the end of the CDR3, since the read stops 1 residue before it. V is TRBV3 and J is TRBJ2-1, with TRBD1 matching 9 bases. V lost 5 bases, J lost 3 bases, and 5 bases stayed unmatched. This CDR3 is 15 amino acids long. Germline CDR1 and CDR2: SNHLY and FYNGKV (reference sequence). CDR3 bases read: TGTGCCAGCAGCCTACTGACAGGGGGCTATGCTGAGCAGTTC. Translating gives CASSLLTGGYAEQF. The entire CDR3 is CASSLLTGGYAEQFF.

On this clone itself: All gene names here are mouse names. The sequence runs out 1 residue before the end of the CDR3; the remainder is reconstructed from the germline J gene. This chain uses TRBV29 with TRBJ1-2, with TRBD1 matching 7 bases. Germline loops: CDR1 MSHET, CDR2 SYDVDS. J gave up 5 bases and V 4 bases, and 7 bases lay outside the gene matches. The CDR3 is made up of 14 amino acids. The CDR3 here is CASSSDRRGSDYTF. The DNA read from the CDR3 is TGTGCTAGCAGTTCGGACAGGAGGGGTTCCGACTACACC.

This clone occurred once. Genes here carry mouse names. From the germline J gene comes the end of the CDR3, since the read stops 1 residue before it. This chain links TRBV1 with TRBJ2-3, with 8 bases aligning to TRBD2. Germline CDR1 and CDR2: NSQYPW and LRSPGD (reference sequence). This CDR3 region has 17 residues. Trimming at V came to 0 bases and at J to 0 bases, leaving 5 bases not matched to a gene. The covered CDR3 bases are TGCACCTGCAGTGCAGAAAACTGGGGGACTAGTGCAGAAACGCTGTAT. Amino acid sequence: CTCSAENWGTSAETLY. The CDR3 as a whole reads CTCSAENWGTSAETLYF. Drawing the rest from reference TRBV1 and TRBJ2-3, the complete variable domain is VTLLEQNPRWRLVPRGQAVNLRCILKNSQYPWMSWYQQDLQKQLQWLFTLRSPGDKEVKSLPGADYLATRVTDTELRLQVANMSQGRTLYCTCSAENWGTSAETLYFGSGTRLTVL.